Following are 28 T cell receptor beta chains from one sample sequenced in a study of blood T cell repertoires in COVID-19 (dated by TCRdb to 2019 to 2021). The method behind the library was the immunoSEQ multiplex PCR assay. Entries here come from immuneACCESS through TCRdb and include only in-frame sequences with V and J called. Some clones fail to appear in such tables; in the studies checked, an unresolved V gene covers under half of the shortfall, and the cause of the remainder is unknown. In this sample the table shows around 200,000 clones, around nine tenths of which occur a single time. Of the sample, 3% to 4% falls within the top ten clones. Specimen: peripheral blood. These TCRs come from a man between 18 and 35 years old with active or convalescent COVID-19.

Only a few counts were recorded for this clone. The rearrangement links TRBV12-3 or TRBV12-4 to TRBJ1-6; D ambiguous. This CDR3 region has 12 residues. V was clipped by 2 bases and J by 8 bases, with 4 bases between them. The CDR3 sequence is CASSLRDSPLHF. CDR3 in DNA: TGTGCCAGCAGTTTACGGGATTCACCCCTCCACTTT.

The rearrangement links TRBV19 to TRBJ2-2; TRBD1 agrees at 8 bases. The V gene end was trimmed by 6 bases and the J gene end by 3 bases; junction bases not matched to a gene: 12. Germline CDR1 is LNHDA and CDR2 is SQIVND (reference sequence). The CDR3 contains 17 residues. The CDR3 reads CASRNLGRGLYTGELFF. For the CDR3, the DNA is TGTGCCAGTAGAAATTTAGGCAGGGGGCTTTACACCGGGGAGCTGTTTTTT.

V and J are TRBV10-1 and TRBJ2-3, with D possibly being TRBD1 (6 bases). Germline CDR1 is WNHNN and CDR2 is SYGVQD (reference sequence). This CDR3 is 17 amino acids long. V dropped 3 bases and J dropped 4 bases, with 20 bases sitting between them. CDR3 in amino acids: CASSDSVGQKAPDTQYF. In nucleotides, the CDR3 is TGCGCCAGCAGTGACTCGGTTGGACAGAAGGCCCCAGATACGCAGTATTTT.

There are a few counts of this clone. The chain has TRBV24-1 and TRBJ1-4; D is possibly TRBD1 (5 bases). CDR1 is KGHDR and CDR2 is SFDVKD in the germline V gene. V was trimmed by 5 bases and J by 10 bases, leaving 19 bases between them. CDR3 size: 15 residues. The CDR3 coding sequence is TGTGCCACCAGTGGCTCCGGGCCCCAGGGTGGAAAACTGTTTTTT. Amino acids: CATSGSGPQGGKLFF.

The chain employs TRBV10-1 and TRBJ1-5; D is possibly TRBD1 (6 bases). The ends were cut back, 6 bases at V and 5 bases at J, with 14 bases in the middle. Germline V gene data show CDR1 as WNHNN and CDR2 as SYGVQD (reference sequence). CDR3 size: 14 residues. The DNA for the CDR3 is TGCGCCAGCAGCCCATTAGGACAGTATCAGCCCCAGCATTTT. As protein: CASSPLGQYQPQHF.

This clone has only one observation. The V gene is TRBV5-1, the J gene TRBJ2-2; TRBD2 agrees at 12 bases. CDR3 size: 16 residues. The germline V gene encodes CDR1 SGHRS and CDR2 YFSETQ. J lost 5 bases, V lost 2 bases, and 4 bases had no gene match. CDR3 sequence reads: CASSFTSGRSTGELFF. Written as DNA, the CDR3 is TGCGCCAGCAGCTTCACTAGCGGGAGGTCTACCGGGGAGCTGTTTTTT.

The CDR3 DNA reads TGTGCCAGTAGTATCTCGGACACCCTGCTGAATCAGCCCCAGCATTTT. Protein product: CASSISDTLLNQPQHF. The gene calls are TRBV19 and TRBJ1-5, with D possibly matching TRBD1 (5 bases). Looked up from germline, CDR1 is LNHDA and CDR2 is SQIVND (reference sequence). The CDR3 runs to 16 residues. The V and J ends lost 3 bases and 4 bases respectively, with 16 bases between them.

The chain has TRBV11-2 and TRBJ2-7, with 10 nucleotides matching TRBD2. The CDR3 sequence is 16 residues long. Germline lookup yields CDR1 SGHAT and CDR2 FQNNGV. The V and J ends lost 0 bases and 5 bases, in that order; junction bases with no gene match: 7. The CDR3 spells CASSLDASGGLHEQYF. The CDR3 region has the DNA TGTGCCAGCAGCTTAGATGCTAGCGGGGGACTTCACGAGCAGTACTTC.

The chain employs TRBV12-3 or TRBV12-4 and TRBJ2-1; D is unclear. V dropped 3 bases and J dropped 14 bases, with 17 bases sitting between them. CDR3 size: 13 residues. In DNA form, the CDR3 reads TGTGCCAGCAGTTTGTGGGCTGAGACGTATGAGTTCTTC. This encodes CASSLWAETYEFF.

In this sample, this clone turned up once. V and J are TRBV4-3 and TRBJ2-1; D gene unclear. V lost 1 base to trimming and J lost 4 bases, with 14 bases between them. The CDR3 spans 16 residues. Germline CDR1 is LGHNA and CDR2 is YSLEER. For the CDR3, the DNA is TGCGCCAGCAGCCAAGCGTATGTTCAGGCATACAATGAGCAGTTCTTC. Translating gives CASSQAYVQAYNEQFF.

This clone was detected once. CDR3 protein: CASSRDRPVAEPQHF. The DNA for the CDR3 is TGTGCCAGCAGTCGGGACAGACCAGTAGCTGAGCCCCAGCATTTT. The chain employs TRBV6-5 and TRBJ1-5; 7 bases are a match to TRBD1. Germline CDR1 MNHEY, CDR2 SVGAGI. There are 15 residues in the CDR3. V lost 5 bases, J lost 8 bases, and 12 bases stayed unmatched.

Written as DNA, the CDR3 is TGTGCCAGCAGTGAAGCGGGCCCCACAGATACGCAGTATTTT. Translated, it gives CASSEAGPTDTQYF. V and J are TRBV6-4 and TRBJ2-3; D is possibly TRBD2 (6 bases). The CDR3 length is 14 residues. V shed 3 bases and J shed 2 bases, with 9 bases lying between them. Germline CDR1 reads MRHNA; CDR2 reads SNTAGT.

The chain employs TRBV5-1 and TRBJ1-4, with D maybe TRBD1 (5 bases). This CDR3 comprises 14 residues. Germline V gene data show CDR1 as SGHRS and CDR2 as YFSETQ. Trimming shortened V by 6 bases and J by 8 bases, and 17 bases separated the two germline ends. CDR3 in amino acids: CASKGQGADEKLFF. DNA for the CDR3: TGCGCCAGCAAGGGTCAGGGCGCCGACGAAAAACTGTTTTTT.

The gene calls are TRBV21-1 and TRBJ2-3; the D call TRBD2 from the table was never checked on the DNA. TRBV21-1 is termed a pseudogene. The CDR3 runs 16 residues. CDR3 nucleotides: TGTGCCAGCAGCAAAGGCGGGAGGGCGGGGGCAGATACGCAGTATTTT. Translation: CASSKGGRAGADTQYF.

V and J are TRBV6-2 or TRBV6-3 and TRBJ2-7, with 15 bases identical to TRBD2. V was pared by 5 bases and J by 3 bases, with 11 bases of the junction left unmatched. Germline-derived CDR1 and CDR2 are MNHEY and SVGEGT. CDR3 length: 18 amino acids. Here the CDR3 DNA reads TGTGCCAGCAGTGCGGGACTAGCGGGAGGCCTAATGATCTACGAGCAGTACTTC. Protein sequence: CASSAGLAGGLMIYEQYF.

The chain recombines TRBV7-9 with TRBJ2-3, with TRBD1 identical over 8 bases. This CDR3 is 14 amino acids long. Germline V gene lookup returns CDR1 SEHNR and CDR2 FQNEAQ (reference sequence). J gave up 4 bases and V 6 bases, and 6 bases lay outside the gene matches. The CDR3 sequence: CASRQGVIADTQYF. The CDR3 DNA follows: TGTGCCAGCAGACAGGGGGTGATCGCAGATACGCAGTATTTT.

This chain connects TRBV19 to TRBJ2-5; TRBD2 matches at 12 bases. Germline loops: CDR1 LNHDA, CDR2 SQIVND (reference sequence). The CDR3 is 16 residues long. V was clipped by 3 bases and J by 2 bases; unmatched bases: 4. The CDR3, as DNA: TGTGCCAGTAGTATCTCCCTAGCGGGGGGGCAAGAGACCCAGTACTTC. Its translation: CASSISLAGGQETQYF.

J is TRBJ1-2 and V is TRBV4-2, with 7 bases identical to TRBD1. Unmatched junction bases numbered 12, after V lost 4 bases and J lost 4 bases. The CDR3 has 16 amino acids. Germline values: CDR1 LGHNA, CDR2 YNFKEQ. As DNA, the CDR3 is TGTGCCAGCAGCCCTCAGGGGACAGCAATTTTCTATGGCTACACCTTC. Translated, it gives CASSPQGTAIFYGYTF.

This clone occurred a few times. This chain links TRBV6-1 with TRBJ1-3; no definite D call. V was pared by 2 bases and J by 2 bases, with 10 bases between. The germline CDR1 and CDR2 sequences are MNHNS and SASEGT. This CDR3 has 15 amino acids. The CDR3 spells CASSESRSAGNTIYF. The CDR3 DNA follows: TGTGCCAGCAGTGAAAGCCGGTCGGCTGGAAACACCATATATTTT.

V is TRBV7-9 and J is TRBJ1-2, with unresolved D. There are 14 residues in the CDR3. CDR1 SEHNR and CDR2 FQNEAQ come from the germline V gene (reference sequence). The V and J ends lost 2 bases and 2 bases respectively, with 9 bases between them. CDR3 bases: TGTGCCAGCAGCTTAACAGACCCCAACTATGGCTACACCTTC. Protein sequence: CASSLTDPNYGYTF.

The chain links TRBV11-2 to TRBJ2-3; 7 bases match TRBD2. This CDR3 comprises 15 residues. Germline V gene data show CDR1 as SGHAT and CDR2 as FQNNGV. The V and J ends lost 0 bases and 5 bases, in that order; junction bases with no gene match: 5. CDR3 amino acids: CASSLDGEGLDTQYF. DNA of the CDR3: TGTGCCAGCAGCTTAGACGGGGAGGGCCTAGATACGCAGTATTTT.

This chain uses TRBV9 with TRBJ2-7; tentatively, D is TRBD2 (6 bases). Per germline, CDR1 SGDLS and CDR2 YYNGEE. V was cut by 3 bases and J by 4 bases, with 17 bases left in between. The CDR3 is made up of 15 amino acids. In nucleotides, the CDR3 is TGTGCCAGCAGCGAGGGCCCGGGACTGGCGTACGAGCAGTACTTC. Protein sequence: CASSEGPGLAYEQYF.

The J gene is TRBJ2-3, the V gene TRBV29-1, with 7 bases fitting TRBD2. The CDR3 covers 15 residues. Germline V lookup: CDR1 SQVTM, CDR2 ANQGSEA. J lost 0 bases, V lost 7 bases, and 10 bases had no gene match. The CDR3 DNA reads TGCAGCGCCCAAACAAGCGGGATTAGCACAGATACGCAGTATTTT. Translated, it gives CSAQTSGISTDTQYF.

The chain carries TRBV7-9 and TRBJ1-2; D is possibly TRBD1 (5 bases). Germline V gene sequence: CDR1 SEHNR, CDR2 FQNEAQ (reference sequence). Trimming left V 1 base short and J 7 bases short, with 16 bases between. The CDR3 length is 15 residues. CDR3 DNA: TGTGCCAGCAGCTTAGTGTCCGGAGGGACGGCTGGCTACACCTTC. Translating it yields CASSLVSGGTAGYTF.

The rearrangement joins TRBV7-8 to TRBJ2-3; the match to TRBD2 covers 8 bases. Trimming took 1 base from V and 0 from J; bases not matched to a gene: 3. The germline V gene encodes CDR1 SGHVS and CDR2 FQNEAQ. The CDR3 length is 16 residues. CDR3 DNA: TGTGCCAGCAGCTTAGAAGCGGGAGCTAGCACAGATACGCAGTATTTT. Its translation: CASSLEAGASTDTQYF.

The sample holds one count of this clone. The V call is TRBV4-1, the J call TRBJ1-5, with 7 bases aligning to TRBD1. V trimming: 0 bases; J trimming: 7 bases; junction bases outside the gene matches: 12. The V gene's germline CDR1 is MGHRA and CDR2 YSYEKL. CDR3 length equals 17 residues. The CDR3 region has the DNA TGCGCCAGCAGCCAAGATCCGACAGGGAGGATTGGGCAGCCCCAGCATTTT. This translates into CASSQDPTGRIGQPQHF.

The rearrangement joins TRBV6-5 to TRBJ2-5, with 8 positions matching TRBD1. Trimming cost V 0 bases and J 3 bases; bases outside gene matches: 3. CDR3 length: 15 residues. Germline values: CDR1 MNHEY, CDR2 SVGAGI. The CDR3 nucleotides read TGTGCCAGCAGTTACTCCGGGACAGGAGAAGAGACCCAGTACTTC. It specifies CASSYSGTGEETQYF.

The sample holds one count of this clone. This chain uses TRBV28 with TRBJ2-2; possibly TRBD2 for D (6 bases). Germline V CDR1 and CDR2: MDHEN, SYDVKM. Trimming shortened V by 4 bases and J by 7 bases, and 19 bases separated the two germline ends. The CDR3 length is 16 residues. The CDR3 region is CASSSAGTRSNGELFF. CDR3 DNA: TGTGCCAGCAGTTCGGCCGGGACTCGCAGTAACGGGGAGCTGTTTTTT.